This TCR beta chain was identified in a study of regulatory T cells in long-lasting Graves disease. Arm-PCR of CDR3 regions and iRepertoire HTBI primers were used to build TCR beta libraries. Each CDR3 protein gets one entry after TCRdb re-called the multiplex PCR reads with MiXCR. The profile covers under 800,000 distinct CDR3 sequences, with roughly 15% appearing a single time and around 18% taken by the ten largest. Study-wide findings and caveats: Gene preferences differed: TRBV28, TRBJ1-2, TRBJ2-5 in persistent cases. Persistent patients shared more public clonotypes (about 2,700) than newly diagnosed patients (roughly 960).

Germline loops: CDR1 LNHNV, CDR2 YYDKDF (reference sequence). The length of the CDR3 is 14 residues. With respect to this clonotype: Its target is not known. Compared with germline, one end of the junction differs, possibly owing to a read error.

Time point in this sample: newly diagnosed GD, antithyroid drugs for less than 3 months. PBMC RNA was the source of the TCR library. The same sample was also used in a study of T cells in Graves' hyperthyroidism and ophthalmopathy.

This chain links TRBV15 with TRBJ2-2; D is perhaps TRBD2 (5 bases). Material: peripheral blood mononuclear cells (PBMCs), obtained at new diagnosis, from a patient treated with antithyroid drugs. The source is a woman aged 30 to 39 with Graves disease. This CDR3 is CATSRGAGTGKLFF. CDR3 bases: TGTGCCACCAGCAGAGGTGCAGGAACCGGGAAGCTGTTTTTT. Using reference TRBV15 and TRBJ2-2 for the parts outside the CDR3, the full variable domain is DAMVIQNPRYQVTQFGKPVTLSCSQTLNHNVMYWYQQKSSQAPKLLFHYYDKDFNNEADTPDNFQSRRPNTSFCFLDIRSPGLGDTAMYLCATSRGAGTGKLFFGEGSRLTVL.